This TCR beta chain was found in a study of yellow fever vaccine responses in identical twins. MiXCR, applied by TCRdb to the RT-PCR reads, yields one record per CDR3 protein. The sample lists 5,700 or so distinct CDR3 sequences, 86% occurring once. The study's findings and limits: Among the twins, the vaccine T cell response reportedly seemed partly convergent and partly personalized.

About this clonotype itself: The antigen is not known.

Sample: T cells from blood (PBMCs), unsorted or a sorted subset (not recorded which), taken before or after yellow fever vaccination (not recorded which). The receptor's source is a woman aged 18 to 35 who received the yellow fever vaccine.

The CDR3 reads CSVRTTGSYEQYF. DNA for the CDR3: TGCAGCGTCCGGACAACGGGCTCCTACGAGCAGTACTTC. The chain joins TRBV29-1 to TRBJ2-7; D may be TRBD1 (5 bases). Germline-derived CDR1 and CDR2 are SQVTM and ANQGSEA. CDR3 length: 13 residues. Trimming stripped 6 bases from V and 0 bases from J, with 12 bases between.